The sequence of this TCR beta chain was determined in a study of T-cell memory formation after mild COVID-19. Overall study findings and caveats: Contracting clones localized mainly to CM and EM when CD4+ and mainly to EMRA when CD8+. Researchers could not confirm that second-wave clones peaking on day 37 targeted SARS-CoV-2.

This clonotype was seen at least ten times. Its specificity is not known. One entry per CDR3 protein results from TCRdb running MiXCR on the 5' RACE reads. The sample lists roughly 620,000 distinct CDR3 sequences, under 20% occurring once. Trimming removed 4 bases from V and 0 bases from J, with 9 bases in between. This CDR3 region has 14 residues. CDR1 SNHLY and CDR2 FYNNEI come from the germline V gene. The sequenced material came from PBMCs or a T cell subset sorted from them (not recorded which). The source of this sequence is an adult woman who had mild COVID-19 (a few samples of this study predate the infection). Cell type and time point are not known. The chain couples TRBV2 to TRBJ1-1; tentatively, D is TRBD1 (6 bases). This CDR3 is CASSAQGLNTEAFF. In DNA, the CDR3 is TGTGCCAGCAGTGCACAGGGTCTGAACACTGAAGCTTTCTTT.